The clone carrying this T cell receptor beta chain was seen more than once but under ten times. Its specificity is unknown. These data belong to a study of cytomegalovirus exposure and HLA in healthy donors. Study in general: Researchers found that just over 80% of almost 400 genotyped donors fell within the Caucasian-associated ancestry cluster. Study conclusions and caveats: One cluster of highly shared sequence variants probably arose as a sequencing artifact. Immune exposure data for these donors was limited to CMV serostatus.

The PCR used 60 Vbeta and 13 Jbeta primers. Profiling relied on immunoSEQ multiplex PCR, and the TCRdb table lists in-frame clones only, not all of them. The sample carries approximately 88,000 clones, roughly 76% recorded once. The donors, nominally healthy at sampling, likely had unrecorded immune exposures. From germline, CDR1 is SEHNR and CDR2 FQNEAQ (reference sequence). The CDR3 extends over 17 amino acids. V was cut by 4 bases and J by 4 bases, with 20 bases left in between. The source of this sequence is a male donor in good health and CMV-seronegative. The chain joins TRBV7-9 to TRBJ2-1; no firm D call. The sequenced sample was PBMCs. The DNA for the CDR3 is TGTGCCAGCAGCTCCTCGTGGAGCCCCTCTTTTTACAATGAGCAGTTCTTC. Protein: CASSSSWSPSFYNEQFF.